These 10 T cell receptor beta chains originate from one sample sequenced in a study of cytomegalovirus exposure and HLA in healthy donors. The study ran its PCR with 60 Vbeta and 13 Jbeta primers. Profiled with immunoSEQ multiplex PCR; TCRdb holds only in-frame clones, not every one. The data show about 60,000 clones, around 80% seen once. The sequenced sample was PBMCs. The receptor source for this set is a woman aged 30 to 39 in good health and CMV-seronegative.

J is TRBJ1-5 and V is TRBV30; D unclear. Per the germline V gene, CDR1 is GTSNPN and CDR2 is SVGIG (reference sequence). Deletions cut 0 bases from V and 2 bases from J, with 14 bases between. The CDR3 spans 16 residues. CDR3 amino acids: CAWSVPGIQGNQPQHF. The CDR3 coding sequence is TGTGCCTGGAGTGTACCGGGAATTCAGGGCAATCAGCCCCAGCATTTT.

The rearrangement joins TRBV5-4 to TRBJ2-1, with 8 nucleotides matching TRBD1. The CDR3 sequence is 15 residues long. Looked up from germline, CDR1 is SGHNT and CDR2 is YYREEE (reference sequence). V shed 2 bases, J shed 1 base, and the junction held 2 bases outside the gene matches. CDR3 in amino acids: CASSFGTGSYNEQFF. The CDR3 DNA is TGTGCCAGCAGCTTTGGGACAGGATCCTACAATGAGCAGTTCTTC. The variable domain in full, with the rest retrieved from reference TRBV5-4 and TRBJ2-1, is ETGVTQSPTHLIKTRGQQVTLRCSSQSGHNTVSWYQQALGQGPQFIFQYYREEENGRGNFPPRFSGLQFPNYSSELNVNALELDDSALYLCASSFGTGSYNEQFFGPGTRLTVL.

V and J are TRBV11-2 and TRBJ1-1; 9 nucleotides align to TRBD1. The CDR3 is 13 residues long. Germline CDR1 SGHAT, CDR2 FQNNGV. Losses at the gene ends were 3 bases for V and 11 bases for J; bases not matched to a gene: 7. CDR3 sequence (DNA): TGTGCCAGCAGCTTTGACGGGACAGGGTGGGCTTTCTTT. Translating it yields CASSFDGTGWAFF.

The chain employs TRBV11-2 and TRBJ2-1, with a tentative D call TRBD1 (6 bases). V was trimmed by 2 bases and J by 10 bases, leaving 15 bases between them. The V gene's germline CDR1 is SGHAT and CDR2 FQNNGV. The CDR3 is 14 residues long. CDR3 nucleotide sequence: TGTGCCAGCAGCTTATCAGGGGATATGGGGGAGCAGTTCTTC. Translation: CASSLSGDMGEQFF. Complete variable domain (other parts from reference TRBV11-2 and TRBJ2-1): EAGVAQSPRYKIIEKRQSVAFWCNPISGHATLYWYQQILGQGPKLLIQFQNNGVVDDSQLPKDRFSAERLKGVDSTLKIQPAKLEDSAVYLCASSLSGDMGEQFFGPGTRLTVL.

The CDR3 spells CASSSRERGASDGYTF. The CDR3 region has the DNA TGCGCCAGCAGCTCTAGGGAACGGGGGGCCTCGGATGGCTACACCTTC. This chain joins TRBV5-1 and TRBJ1-2; the D gene is possibly TRBD1 (6 bases). Germline V gene data show CDR1 as SGHRS and CDR2 as YFSETQ. Trimming removed 3 bases at V and 6 bases at J, with 21 bases between. The CDR3 is 16 residues long.

This rearrangement joins TRBV19 to TRBJ1-1; TRBD1 matches 9 bases. The CDR3 sequence is 17 residues long. V gave up 1 base and J gave up 1 base; unmatched junction bases: 7. In germline, CDR1 is LNHDA, CDR2 SQIVND (reference sequence). The CDR3 protein is CASSIVTGTGPNTEAFF. The CDR3 DNA is TGTGCCAGTAGTATAGTTACCGGGACAGGGCCGAACACTGAAGCTTTCTTT.

Details on this clone: A read error may produce the germline difference seen at one junction end. The chain carries TRBV7-9 and TRBJ2-3; 9 bases fit TRBD2. The CDR3 extends over 16 amino acids. CDR1 and CDR2 from the germline V gene are SEHNR and FQNEAQ (reference sequence). Written as DNA, the CDR3 is TGTTCCAGCAGCTTAGCCAGCGGGGGGAAACCAGATACGCAGTATTTT. Protein: CSSSLASGGKPDTQYF.

V is TRBV10-3 and J is TRBJ2-3; D might be TRBD2 (6 bases). Trimming left V 3 bases short and J 7 bases short, with 26 bases between. Germline CDR1 is ENHRY and CDR2 is SYGVKD. CDR3 size: 18 residues. CDR3 residues: CAISDTAGTVQTHYTQYF. The CDR3 DNA reads TGTGCCATCAGTGACACTGCGGGGACGGTACAAACACACTATACGCAGTATTTT.

This clone has a handful of counts. The chain combines TRBV28 with TRBJ1-2, with unresolved D. Germline loops: CDR1 MDHEN, CDR2 SYDVKM. Deletions cut 2 bases from V and 4 bases from J, with 14 bases between. The CDR3 length is 15 residues. The CDR3 DNA reads as TGTGCCAGCAGTTTAAGGGCGGGGTTAGGCTATGGCTACACCTTC. It specifies CASSLRAGLGYGYTF.

The J gene is TRBJ1-6, the V gene TRBV5-4; TRBD1 might be the D (5 bases). The CDR3 spans 16 residues. V was clipped by 0 bases and J by 7 bases, with 14 bases between them. CDR1 and CDR2 (germline): SGHNT, YYREEE (reference sequence). The CDR3 here is CASSLAPGTSNSPLHF. The CDR3 DNA reads as TGTGCCAGCAGCTTGGCCCCAGGGACTTCAAATTCACCCCTCCACTTT.